Presented here are 8 T cell receptor beta chains from one specimen sequenced in a study of cytomegalovirus exposure and HLA in healthy donors (dated by TCRdb to about 2017). Library preparation used the immunoSEQ multiplex PCR assay. For the multiplex PCR, a mixture combining 60 forward primers for TCR Vbeta segments and 13 reverse primers for TCR Jbeta segments was used. TCRdb carries this immuneACCESS record with in-frame sequences only. Its versions omit some clonotypes, under half of them owing to an unresolved V gene in the studies checked, with the rest unexplained. Across this sample there are 130,000 or so clones, with over 60% seen only once. The ten top clones hold 1.6% of the sample. Sequenced: PBMCs. These receptors were collected from a female donor in good health and CMV-seronegative.

The gene calls are TRBV19 and TRBJ1-1; 7 nucleotides match TRBD1. The germline V gene has CDR1 LNHDA and CDR2 SQIVND (reference sequence). The CDR3 totals 17 residues. V shed 1 base, J shed 4 bases, and the junction held 12 bases outside the gene matches. The chain's CDR3 is CASSIGAKDRVTTEAFF. CDR3 in DNA: TGTGCCAGTAGTATAGGGGCGAAAGACAGGGTTACCACTGAAGCTTTCTTT.

The chain recombines TRBV6-1 with TRBJ1-1; the D gene is possibly TRBD1 (5 bases). Germline V gives CDR1 MNHNS, CDR2 SASEGT. The V and J ends lost 11 bases and 5 bases respectively, with 9 bases between them. The CDR3 extends over 10 amino acids. Written as DNA, the CDR3 is TGTGCCGCAGGGTTTACTGAAGCTTTCTTT. Translating it yields CAAGFTEAFF.

This clone was seen more than once but under ten times. The rearrangement joins TRBV10-3 to TRBJ1-2; TRBD1 aligns across 7 bases. Germline CDR1 is ENHRY and CDR2 is SYGVKD. This CDR3 has 13 amino acids. With 10 bases clipped from V and 4 bases from J, the junction kept 9 bases outside the gene matches. CDR3: CATMDRTSYGYTF. CDR3 nucleotide sequence: TGTGCCACCATGGACAGGACGAGCTATGGCTACACCTTC.

This clone appeared a few times. V and J are TRBV4-1 and TRBJ2-7, with 8 bases identical to TRBD1. The V segment lost 4 bases and the J segment 2 bases; nucleotides outside the gene matches: 7. Germline V CDR1 and CDR2: MGHRA, YSYEKL. The CDR3 consists of 15 residues. The DNA of the CDR3 is TGCGCCAGCAGCCTGAACAGGGGGTGGGCCTACGAGCAGTACTTC. Translated, it gives CASSLNRGWAYEQYF.

V is TRBV5-1 and J is TRBJ2-2; D uncertain. Deletions cut 0 bases from V and 7 bases from J, with 10 bases between. The CDR3 is made up of 14 amino acids. The germline V gene has CDR1 SGHRS and CDR2 YFSETQ. The CDR3 nucleotides read TGCGCCAGCAGCTTGGTTATCGGGTTCGGGGAGCTGTTTTTT. It is translated as CASSLVIGFGELFF.

This chain joins TRBV18 and TRBJ2-2, with 9 positions matching TRBD1. The CDR3 runs to 16 residues. The germline V gene has CDR1 KGHSH and CDR2 LQKENI. V lost 6 bases and J lost 2; bases outside the gene matches: 7. CDR3 sequence (DNA): TGTGCCAGCTCCCCGAGGACAGGGGTAAACACCGGGGAGCTGTTTTTT. Its translation: CASSPRTGVNTGELFF.

V and J are TRBV9 and TRBJ1-1; D not certain. CDR1 and CDR2 from the germline V gene are SGDLS and YYNGEE. V lost 0 bases and J 11 bases, leaving 20 bases between the germline ends. CDR3 length: 15 amino acids. The CDR3 region has the DNA TGTGCCAGCAGCGTAGACCCGGGCCAGGTTTGGGAGGCTTTCTTT. This encodes CASSVDPGQVWEAFF.

The chain links TRBV18 to TRBJ2-3, with D perhaps TRBD1 (5 bases). The germline V and J ends were trimmed by 2 bases and 6 bases, with 12 bases remaining between them. Germline V lookup: CDR1 KGHSH, CDR2 LQKENI. The CDR3 has 14 amino acids. The CDR3 sequence: CASSPRQGQDTQYF. CDR3 nucleotide sequence: TGTGCCAGCTCACCAAGGCAGGGTCAGGATACGCAGTATTTT.